Detailed here is one TCR beta chain. It has no known antigen specificity. Per-nucleotide qualities are absent, and no much larger clonotype sits a single base away. This sample is drawn from a study of regulatory T cells in long-lasting Graves disease (dated by TCRdb to the early 2020s). Describing the broader study: To count as having persistent Graves' disease, a patient had to have received antithyroid drug treatment for over 5 years with TSH receptor autoantibodies remaining persistently positive. Patients with persistent Graves' disease were compared with patients with newly diagnosed Graves' disease using TCR sequencing and RNA sequencing of peripheral blood. The study took place in China and was registered as a clinical trial. TCR sequencing covered some 13 persistent and some 20 newly diagnosed Graves' disease patients, some 35 samples in total. Persistent Graves' disease patients in the clinical cohort had taken antithyroid drugs for 8 to 12 years on average.

The time point label corresponds to: persistent/refractory GD, antithyroid drugs over 5 years with positive TRAb. RNA was extracted from PBMCs in TRIzol for both TCR sequencing and RNA sequencing. The diagnosis of Graves' disease followed American Thyroid Association guidelines. Patients for the study were recruited at an endocrinology department in Xi'an, China. From each patient, about 9 milliliters of peripheral blood was collected into an EDTA anticoagulant tube. PBMCs were isolated by Ficoll Paque Plus density gradient separation without further T cell sorting. An Agilent 2100 Bioanalyzer and agarose gel were used to check RNA quality, and a NanoDrop 2000 was used to measure RNA concentration. Libraries were made using multiplex PCR. The sequencer was an Illumina HiSeq 4000. iRepertoire HTBI primers and Arm-PCR amplification of CDR3 regions were used to construct TCR beta libraries. Before sequencing, the PCR products went through gel purification. As for how the authors treated the data: Gene usage analysis of CDR3 amino acid clonotypes used the approximately 56 TRBV and 14 to 15 TRBJ segments found across samples. Filtered high-quality paired reads were merged into contigs using COPE and FqMerger. Contigs were aligned with BLAST to IMGT TRBV, TRBD and TRBJ reference genes, and CDR3 was defined per IMGT. Any clonotype with a frequency above 0.1% was classified as a highly expanded clone. Shannon entropy served as the measure of repertoire diversity, while the Gini coefficient captured V-J evenness. A clonotype found in more than one individual was treated as public. The raw public reads went through TCRdb reprocessing: fastp at Q25, MiXCR clone calling, in-frame beta chains kept. Each CDR3 protein appears once, grouped with its most common genes and DNA. The V and J calls were not made by the authors but by TCRdb's processing. In this sample the table shows 400,000 to 500,000 distinct CDR3 sequences, 20% to 25% of which occur a single time. Approximately 6.4% of the sample is in the top ten clones.

Points the paper makes about the study in general: TRBV28, TRBJ1-2 and TRBJ2-5 were preferentially used in persistent disease, while TRBV20-1 and TRBJ2-1 were favored in newly diagnosed disease. Only peripheral blood was studied, because thyroid tissue, the primary lesion, was inaccessible. Patients with persistent disease shared more public clonotypes (around 2,700) than newly diagnosed patients did (around 1,000). The authors acknowledged the small sample size as a limitation that may reduce accuracy. Only the TCR beta chain was sequenced and analyzed. Compared with newly diagnosed patients, persistent Graves' disease patients had lower TCR Shannon entropy and fewer highly expanded clones, which suggests clonal expansion.

CDR1 and CDR2 were assigned from the germline V gene as MGHRA and YSYEKL. Cut back by 0 bases and 0 bases, the V and J ends lie 8 bases apart. From its cysteine to its phenylalanine, the CDR3 spans 15 amino acids. Of all the DNA, just the CDR3 is kept, 45 bases in frame from base 1. The clonotype comes from a female donor with Graves disease. The rearranged segments are TRBV4-1 and TRBJ1-1; no D gene call is confident. The sample was peripheral blood mononuclear cells (PBMCs), taken when the disease was refractory, from a patient treated with antithyroid drugs. CDR3 reads: CASSQDVNMNTEAFF. DNA sequence: TGCGCCAGCAGCCAAGACGTTAATATGAACACTGAAGCTTTCTTT.